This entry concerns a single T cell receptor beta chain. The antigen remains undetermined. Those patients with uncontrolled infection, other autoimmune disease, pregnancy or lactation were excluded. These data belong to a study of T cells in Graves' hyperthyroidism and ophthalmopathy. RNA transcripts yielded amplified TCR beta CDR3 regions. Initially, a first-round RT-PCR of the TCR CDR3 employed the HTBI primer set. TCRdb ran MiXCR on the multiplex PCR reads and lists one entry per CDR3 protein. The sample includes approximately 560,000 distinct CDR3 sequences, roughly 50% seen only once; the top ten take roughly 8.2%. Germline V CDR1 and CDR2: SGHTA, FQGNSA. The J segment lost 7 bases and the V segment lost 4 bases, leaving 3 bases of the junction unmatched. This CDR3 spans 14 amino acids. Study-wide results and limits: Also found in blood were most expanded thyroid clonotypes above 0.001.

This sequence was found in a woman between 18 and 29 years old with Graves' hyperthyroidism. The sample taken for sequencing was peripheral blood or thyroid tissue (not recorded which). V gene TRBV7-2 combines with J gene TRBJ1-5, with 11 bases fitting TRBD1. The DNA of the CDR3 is TGTGCCAGCAGCTATCGGACAGGGGGCCAGCCCCAGCATTTT. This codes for CASSYRTGGQPQHF. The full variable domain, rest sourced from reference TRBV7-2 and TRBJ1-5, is GAGVSQSPSNKVTEKGKDVELRCDPISGHTALYWYRQSLGQGLEFLIYFQGNSAPDKSGLPSDRFSAERTGGSVSTLTIQRTQQEDSAVYLCASSYRTGGQPQHFGDGTRLSIL.